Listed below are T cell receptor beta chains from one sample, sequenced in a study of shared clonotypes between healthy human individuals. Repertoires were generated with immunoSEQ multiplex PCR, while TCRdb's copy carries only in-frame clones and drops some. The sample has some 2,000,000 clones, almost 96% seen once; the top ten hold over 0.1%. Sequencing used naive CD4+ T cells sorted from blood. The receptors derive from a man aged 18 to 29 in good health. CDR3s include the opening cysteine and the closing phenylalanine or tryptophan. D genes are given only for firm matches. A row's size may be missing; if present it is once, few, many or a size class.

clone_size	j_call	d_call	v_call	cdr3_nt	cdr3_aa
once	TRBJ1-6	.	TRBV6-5	TGTGCCAGCAACGGGGGACGGAAGAATTCACCCCTCCACTTT	CASNGGRKNSPLHF
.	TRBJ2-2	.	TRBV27	TGTGCCAGCACGGACTTGCCCACCGGGGAGCTGTTTTTT	CASTDLPTGELFF
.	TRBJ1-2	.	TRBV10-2	TGCGCCAGCAGTGCTACCGATAACTATGGCTACACCTTC	CASSATDNYGYTF
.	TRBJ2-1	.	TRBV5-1	TGCGCCAGCAGCCTATTGAGGAGGGGAGGAGATGAGCAGCTCTTC	CASSLLRRGGDEQLF
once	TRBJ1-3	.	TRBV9	TGTGCCAGCAGCCTGGACCTCCCCTCTGGAAACACCATATATTTT	CASSLDLPSGNTIYF
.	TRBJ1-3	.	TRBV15	TGTGCCACCAGCAGAGATCTAGTTACAAGCTCTGGAAACACCATATATTTT	CATSRDLVTSSGNTIYF
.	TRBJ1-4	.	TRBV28	TGTGCCAGCAGTTTCCCCAGCTTAAAACTGTTTTTT	CASSFPSLKLFF
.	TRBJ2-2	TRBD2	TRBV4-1	TGCGCCAGCAGCCAAGCCCCGGGGGGGCGGGAAGCCGGGGAGCTGTTTTTT	CASSQAPGGREAGELFF
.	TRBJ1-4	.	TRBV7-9	TGTGCCAGCAGCTTAGGGGGAGGGAATGAAAAACTGTTTTTT	CASSLGGGNEKLFF
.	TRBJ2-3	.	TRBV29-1	TGCAGCGTTGACCGGGACTTCACAGATACGCAGTATTTT	CSVDRDFTDTQYF
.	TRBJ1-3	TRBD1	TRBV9	TGTGCCAGCAGCGTAGTCCCACAGGGGGGGAATGGAAACACCATATATTTT	CASSVVPQGGNGNTIYF
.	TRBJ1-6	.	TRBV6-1	TGTGCCAGCAGTGAAAGCGGGTATTCACCCCTCCACTTT	CASSESGYSPLHF
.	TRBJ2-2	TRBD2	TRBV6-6	TGTGCCAGCTCTCCCCGCGGGAGATCGAACACCGGGGAGCTGTTTTTT	CASSPRGRSNTGELFF
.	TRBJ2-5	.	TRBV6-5	TGTGCCAGCAGCCCAGAAGGGGCGGGCAAGAGACCCCAGTACTTC	CASSPEGAGKRPQYF
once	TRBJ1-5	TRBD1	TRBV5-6	TGTGCCAGCAGCTTCGGACAGGGGGTAGGTCAGCCCCAGCATTTT	CASSFGQGVGQPQHF
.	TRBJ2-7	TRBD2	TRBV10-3	TGTGCCATCAGTGAGTCCTCTAGCGGCTCCTACGAGCAGTACTTC	CAISESSSGSYEQYF
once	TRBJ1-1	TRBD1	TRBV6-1	TGTGCCAGCAGTGTGGACAGGGGCAACACTGAAGCTTTCTTT	CASSVDRGNTEAFF
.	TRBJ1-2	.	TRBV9	TGTGCCAGCAGCGTAGCTGGGGGAGGGGGCTATGGCTACACCTTC	CASSVAGGGGYGYTF
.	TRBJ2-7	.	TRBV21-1	TGTGCCAGCAGCAAAGCGAAAACGCAAGGGCCTGACTCCTACGAGCAGTACTTC	CASSKAKTQGPDSYEQYF
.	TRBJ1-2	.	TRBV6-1	TGTGCCAGCAGGGGGGTAGCTAACTATGGCTACACCTTC	CASRGVANYGYTF
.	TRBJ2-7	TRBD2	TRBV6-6	TGTGCCAGCACCCCGGGCGGGGGTAGGTCCTACGAGCAGTACTTC	CASTPGGGRSYEQYF
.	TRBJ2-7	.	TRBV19	TGTGCCAGTAAGGTCGAAGCCTACGAGCAGTACTTC	CASKVEAYEQYF
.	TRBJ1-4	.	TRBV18	TGTGCCAGCTCGGATAGGTTTGCAACTAATGAAAAACTGTTTTTT	CASSDRFATNEKLFF
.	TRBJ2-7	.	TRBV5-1	TGCGCCAGCAGCCCTGGGGATAAGGGAATAAACGAGCAGTACTTC	CASSPGDKGINEQYF
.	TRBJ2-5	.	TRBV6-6	TGTGCCAGCAGTTCACAGGGGAGGGAAGAGACCCAGTACTTC	CASSSQGREETQYF
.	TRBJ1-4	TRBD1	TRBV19	TGTGCCAGTAGTATAGCAGGGGGCAAGGAAAAACTGTTTTTT	CASSIAGGKEKLFF
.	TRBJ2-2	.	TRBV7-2	TGTGCCAGCAGCTCCAAATATCCCGGGGAGCTGTTTTTT	CASSSKYPGELFF
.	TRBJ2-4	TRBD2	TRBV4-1	TGCGCCAGCAGCCAAGCGGTAACAGAAAGGGGTAGCGGGAGGGCCAAAAACATTCAGTACTTC	CASSQAVTERGSGRAKNIQYF
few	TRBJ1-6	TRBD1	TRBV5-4	TGTGCCAGCAGCTTGGCTCAGGGGGCGTATTCACCCCTCCACTTT	CASSLAQGAYSPLHF
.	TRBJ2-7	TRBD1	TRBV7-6	TGTGCCAGCAGCTTAGTAAGGGACAGGGAGAGCGAGCAGTACTTC	CASSLVRDRESEQYF
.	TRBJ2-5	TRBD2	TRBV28	TGTGCCAGCAGTTCCCCTGGACTAGCGGGGGTCGAGACCCAGTACTTC	CASSSPGLAGVETQYF
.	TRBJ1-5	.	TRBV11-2	TGTGCCAGCAGCTTAGGAGGAGATAGGACCCGATCTATCCCCCAGCATTTT	CASSLGGDRTRSIPQHF
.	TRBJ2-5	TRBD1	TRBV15	TGTGCCACCAGCAAAGGGACAGGGGCAACAATGGGGACCCAGTACTTC	CATSKGTGATMGTQYF
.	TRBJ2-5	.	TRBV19	TGTGCCAGTAGTATAGAGAAGGGAGAGACCCAGTACTTC	CASSIEKGETQYF
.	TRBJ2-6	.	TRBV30	TGTGCCTGCGGCGGGGTTGGGGCCAACGTCCTGACTTTC	CACGGVGANVLTF
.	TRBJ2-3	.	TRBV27	TGTGCCAGCAGTCGAGCTAGAACCAGGACAGATACGCAGTATTTT	CASSRARTRTDTQYF
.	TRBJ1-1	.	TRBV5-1	TGCGCCAGCAGCTTGACCGGACGGGTCACTGAAGCTTTCTTT	CASSLTGRVTEAFF
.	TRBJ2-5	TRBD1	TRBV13	TGTGCCAGCAGCTTAGGGGGACAGACGATCCAAGAGACCCAGTACTTC	CASSLGGQTIQETQYF
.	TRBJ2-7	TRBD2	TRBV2	TGTGCCAGCAGACGACTAGCGGGGGGCACCCCCGAGCAGTACTTC	CASRRLAGGTPEQYF
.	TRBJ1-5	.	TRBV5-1	TGCGCCAGCAGCTTGGCAAGTGATCAGCCCCAGCATTTT	CASSLASDQPQHF
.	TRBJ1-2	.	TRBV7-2	TGTGCCAGCAGCTTTTTACAGAGCAGCTACACCTTC	CASSFLQSSYTF
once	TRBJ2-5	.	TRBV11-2	TGTGCCAGCAGCTTAGTGGGGGGCCTTCGCGAGACCCAGTACTTC	CASSLVGGLRETQYF
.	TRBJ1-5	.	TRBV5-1	TGCGCCAGCAGTTTCGGCGGGGTCAATCAGCCCCAGCATTTT	CASSFGGVNQPQHF
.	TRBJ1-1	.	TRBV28	TGTGCCAGCAGCTCAGGGTTTTCTGAAGCTTTCTTT	CASSSGFSEAFF
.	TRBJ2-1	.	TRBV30	TGTGCCTGGAGTGTAGTTAGAGCCATGATTCTTGCGTCGCATGAGCAGTTCTTC	CAWSVVRAMILASHEQFF
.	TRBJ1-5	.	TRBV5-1	TGCGCCAGCAGCTTAGGACCAAATCAGCCCCAGCATTTT	CASSLGPNQPQHF
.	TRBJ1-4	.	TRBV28	TGTGCCAGCGGGGGAGGCCGGAGTGAAAAACTGTTTTTT	CASGGGRSEKLFF
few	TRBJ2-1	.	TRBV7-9	TGTGCCAGCAGCTTCGACAATGAGCAGTTCTTC	CASSFDNEQFF
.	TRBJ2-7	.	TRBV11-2	TGTGCCAGCAGCGTGGGGGTCATGGGCGAGCAGTACTTC	CASSVGVMGEQYF
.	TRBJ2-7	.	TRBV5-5	TGTGCCAGCAGCCCTGGGGTGGCAGGGTCGTACGAGCAGTACTTC	CASSPGVAGSYEQYF
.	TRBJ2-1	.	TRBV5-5	TGTGCCAGCACCTTCTCAGGTAGCTCCTACAATGAGCAGTTCTTC	CASTFSGSSYNEQFF
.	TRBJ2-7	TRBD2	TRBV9	TGTGCCAGCAGCGTAGAAGCGGGGTGGGGCGAGCAGTACTTC	CASSVEAGWGEQYF
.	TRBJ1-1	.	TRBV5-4	TGTGCCAGCAGCACTGTCGGGACCACTGAAGCTTTCTTT	CASSTVGTTEAFF
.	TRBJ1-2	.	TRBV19	TGTGCCAGTACCGGGGTCGGCGGCTACACCTTC	CASTGVGGYTF
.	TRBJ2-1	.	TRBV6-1	TGTGCCAGCAGTACGGGCCGGGATAATGAGCAGTTCTTC	CASSTGRDNEQFF
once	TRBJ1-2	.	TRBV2	TGTGCCAGCAGTCCGGACGGGCCGCACCCCTACACCTTC	CASSPDGPHPYTF